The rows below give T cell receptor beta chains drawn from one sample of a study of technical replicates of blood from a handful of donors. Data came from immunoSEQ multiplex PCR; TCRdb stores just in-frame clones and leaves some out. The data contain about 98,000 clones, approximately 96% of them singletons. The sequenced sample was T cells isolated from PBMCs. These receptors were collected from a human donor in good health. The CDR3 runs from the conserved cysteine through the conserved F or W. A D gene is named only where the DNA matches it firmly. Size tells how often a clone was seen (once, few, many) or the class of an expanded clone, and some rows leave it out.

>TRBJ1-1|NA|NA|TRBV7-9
TGTGCCAGCACTTGGTACGAACAAGATGAAGCTTTCTTT
CASTWYEQDEAFF
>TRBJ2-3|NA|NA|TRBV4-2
TGTGCCAGCAGCCAAGGACGAGGGGGATCCACAGATACGCAGTATTTT
CASSQGRGGSTDTQYF
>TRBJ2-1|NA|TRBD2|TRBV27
TGTGCCAGCAGTCTAAAGCCAACTAGCGGGAGAAGGGGTGAGCAGTTCTTC
CASSLKPTSGRRGEQFF
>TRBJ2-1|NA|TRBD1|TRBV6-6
TGTGCCAGCAGTTACGGGGACAGGGAAGAGTTCTTC
CASSYGDREEFF
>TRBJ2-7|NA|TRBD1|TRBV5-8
TGTGCCAGCAGCTCCCAAAGGACAGGAGCCTACGAGCAGTACTTC
CASSSQRTGAYEQYF
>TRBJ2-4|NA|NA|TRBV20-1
TGCAGTGGGCCGAACATTCAGTACTTC
CSGPNIQYF
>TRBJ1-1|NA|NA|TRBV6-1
TGTGCCAGCAGATTACAGGGTCAGAACACTGAAGCTTTCTTT
CASRLQGQNTEAFF
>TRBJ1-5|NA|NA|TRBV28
TGTGCCAGCAGCCAGAGCAATCAGCCCCAGCATTTT
CASSQSNQPQHF
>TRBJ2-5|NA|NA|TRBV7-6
TGTGCCAGCAGCGCGGGCCGTCAAGAGACCCAGTACTTC
CASSAGRQETQYF
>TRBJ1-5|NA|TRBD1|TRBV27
TGTGCCAGCAGTTCCCCGACAGGGGGTAGCAATCAGCCCCAGCATTTT
CASSSPTGGSNQPQHF
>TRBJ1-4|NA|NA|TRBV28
TGTGCCAGCAGTCTTACACAGGGAAAGTGGGAAAAACTGTTTTTT
CASSLTQGKWEKLFF
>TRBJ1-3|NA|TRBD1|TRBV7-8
TGTGCCAGCAGCTCCTGGGACAGGAATGAAAACACCATATATTTT
CASSSWDRNENTIYF
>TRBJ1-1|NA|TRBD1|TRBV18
TGTGCCAGCTCACGCGGGACAGGGGGCAATATGAACACTGAAGCTTTCTTT
CASSRGTGGNMNTEAFF
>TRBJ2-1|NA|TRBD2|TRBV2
TGTGCCAGCAGTGAGGCTAGCGGGAGTAATGAGCAGTTCTTC
CASSEASGSNEQFF
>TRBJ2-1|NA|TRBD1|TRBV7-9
TGTGCCAGCAGCTGGACAGGGGGCAGCGTTCATGAGCAGTTCTTC
CASSWTGGSVHEQFF
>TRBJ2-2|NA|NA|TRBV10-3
TGTGCCATCAGTGAGGCAGGCCCGAACACCGGGGAGCTGTTTTTT
CAISEAGPNTGELFF
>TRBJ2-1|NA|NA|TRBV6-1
TGTGCCAGCAGTGGAGACGACGTCTTACGGGGAGCATACAATGAGCAGTTCTTC
CASSGDDVLRGAYNEQFF
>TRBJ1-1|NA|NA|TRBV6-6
TGTGCCAGCAGCCACGGACAGATTGAAGCTTTCTTT
CASSHGQIEAFF
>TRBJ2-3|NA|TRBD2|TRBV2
TGTGGCTCCTCGGGGGGAGAGCGGATAGATACGCAGTATTTT
CGSSGGERIDTQYF
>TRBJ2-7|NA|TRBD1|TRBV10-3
TGTGCCATCAGTGGACAGGGGAACGAGCAGTACTTC
CAISGQGNEQYF
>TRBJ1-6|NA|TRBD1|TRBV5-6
TGTGCCAGCAGCTTGGGGACAGGGGGAAGAAATAATTCACCCCTCCACTTT
CASSLGTGGRNNSPLHF
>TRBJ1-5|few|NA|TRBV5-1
TGCGCCAGCAGCTCCGGCCGGAGTCAGCCCCAGCATTTT
CASSSGRSQPQHF
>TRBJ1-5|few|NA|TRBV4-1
TGCGCCAGCAGCCAAGATCCAGCGGGGTTAAATCAGCCCCAGCATTTT
CASSQDPAGLNQPQHF
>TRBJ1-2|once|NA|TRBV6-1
TGTGCCAGCATGATACAGTGGCCGGAAGGCTACACCTTC
CASMIQWPEGYTF
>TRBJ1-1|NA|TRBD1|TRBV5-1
TGCGCCAGCAGCTTGGGCAGGGGGTCCACTGAAGCTTTCTTT
CASSLGRGSTEAFF
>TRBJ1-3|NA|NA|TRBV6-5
TGTGCCAGCAGGAGACAATTCTCTGGAAACACCATATATTTT
CASRRQFSGNTIYF
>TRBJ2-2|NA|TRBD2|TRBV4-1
TGCGCCAGCAGCCAAGATACGGGAGGAGCCGGGGAGCTGTTTTTT
CASSQDTGGAGELFF
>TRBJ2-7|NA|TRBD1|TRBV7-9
TGTGCCAGCAGCCACCGGGACAGGGGCCTCCACGAGCAGTACTTC
CASSHRDRGLHEQYF
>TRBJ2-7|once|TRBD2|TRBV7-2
TGTGCCAGCAGGGATGGGACTAGCGGGCCCTACGAGCAGTACTTC
CASRDGTSGPYEQYF
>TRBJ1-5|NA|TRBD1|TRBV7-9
TGTGCCAGCAGCAGACAGGGTAGCAATCAGCCCCAGCATTTT
CASSRQGSNQPQHF
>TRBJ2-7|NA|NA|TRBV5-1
TGCGCCAGCAGCTATGGAGAGTACGAGCAGTACTTC
CASSYGEYEQYF
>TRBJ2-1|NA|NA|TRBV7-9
TGTGCCAGCAGCCCCCAGGAGGGGGCGGCCTACAATGAGCAGTTCTTC
CASSPQEGAAYNEQFF
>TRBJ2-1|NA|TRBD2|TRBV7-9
TGTGCCACCCCGCTAGCGGCCTCCTACAATGAGCAGTTCTTC
CATPLAASYNEQFF
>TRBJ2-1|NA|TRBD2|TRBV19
TGTGCCAGTAGTCCCGGACTAGCGGGGACTGAGGAGCAGTTCTTC
CASSPGLAGTEEQFF
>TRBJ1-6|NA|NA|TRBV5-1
TGCGCCAGCAGCTTGGCGGGAACGTTAAATTCACCCCTCCACTTT
CASSLAGTLNSPLHF
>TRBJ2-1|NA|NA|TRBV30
TGTGCCTGGAGGCAGGCGAGCTCCTACAATGAGCAGTTCTTC
CAWRQASSYNEQFF
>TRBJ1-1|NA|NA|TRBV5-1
TGCGCCAGCCATAGGATGACAGACTCCACTGAAGCTTTCTTT
CASHRMTDSTEAFF
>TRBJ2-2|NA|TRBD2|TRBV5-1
TGCGCCACCAGACTAGCGGGACAGTTCGCGAACACCGGGGAGCTGTTTTTT
CATRLAGQFANTGELFF
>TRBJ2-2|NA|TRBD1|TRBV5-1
TGCGCCAGCAGCTTGGAACGGACAGGGGGGACCGGGGAGCTGTTTTTT
CASSLERTGGTGELFF
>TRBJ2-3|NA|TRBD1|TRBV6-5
TGTGCCAGCAGTCTCCCGGGACAGGGGGAAGATACGCAGTATTTT
CASSLPGQGEDTQYF
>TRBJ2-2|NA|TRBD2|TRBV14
TGTGCCAGCAGCCAACAGGGACTAGCGGGAGTTGACACCGGGGAGCTGTTTTTT
CASSQQGLAGVDTGELFF
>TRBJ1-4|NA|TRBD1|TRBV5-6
TGTGCCAGCAGCAGAACAGGGGCAACTAATGAAAAACTGTTTTTT
CASSRTGATNEKLFF
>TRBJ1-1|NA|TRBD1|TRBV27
TGTGCCAGCATCGCATGGGGACAGGGTCTGATTGAAGCTTTCTTT
CASIAWGQGLIEAFF
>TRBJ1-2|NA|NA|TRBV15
TGTGCCACCAGCAGAGTGGCGGGCTATGGCTACACCTTC
CATSRVAGYGYTF
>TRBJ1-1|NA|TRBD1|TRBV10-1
TGCGCCAGCAGCCCATTACAGGGGGTCACTGAAGCTTTCTTT
CASSPLQGVTEAFF
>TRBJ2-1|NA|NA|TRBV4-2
TGTGCCAGCAGCCAAAGAATAGCGAGCTCCTACAATGAGCAGTTCTTC
CASSQRIASSYNEQFF
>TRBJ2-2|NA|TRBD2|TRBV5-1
TGCGCCAGCAGCTTGTACCTAGCGGGAGAGGCCGGGGAGCTGTTTTTT
CASSLYLAGEAGELFF